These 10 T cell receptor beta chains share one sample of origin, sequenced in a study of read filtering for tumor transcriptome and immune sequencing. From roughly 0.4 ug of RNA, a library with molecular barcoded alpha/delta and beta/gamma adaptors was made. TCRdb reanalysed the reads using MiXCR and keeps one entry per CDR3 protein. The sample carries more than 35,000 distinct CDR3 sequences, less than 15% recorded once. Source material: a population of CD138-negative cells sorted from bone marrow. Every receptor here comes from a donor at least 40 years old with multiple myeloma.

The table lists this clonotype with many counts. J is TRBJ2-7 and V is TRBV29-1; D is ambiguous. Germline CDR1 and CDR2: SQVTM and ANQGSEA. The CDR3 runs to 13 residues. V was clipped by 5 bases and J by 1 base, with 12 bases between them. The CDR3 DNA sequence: TGCAGCGTTCAGAGGTACAATTCCTACGAGCAGTACTTC. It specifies CSVQRYNSYEQYF.

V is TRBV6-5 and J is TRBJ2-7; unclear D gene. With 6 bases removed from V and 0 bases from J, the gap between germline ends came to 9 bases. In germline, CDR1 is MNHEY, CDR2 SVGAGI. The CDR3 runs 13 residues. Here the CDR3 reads CASSLDGSYEQYF. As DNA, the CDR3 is TGTGCCAGCAGCCTGGACGGCTCCTACGAGCAGTACTTC.

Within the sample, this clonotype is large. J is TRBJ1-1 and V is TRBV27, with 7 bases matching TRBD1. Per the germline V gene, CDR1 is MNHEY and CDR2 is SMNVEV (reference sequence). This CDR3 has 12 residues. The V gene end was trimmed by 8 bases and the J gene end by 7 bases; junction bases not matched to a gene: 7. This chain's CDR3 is CASAGGQNEAFF. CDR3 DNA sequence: TGTGCCAGCGCTGGGGGACAGAATGAAGCTTTCTTT.

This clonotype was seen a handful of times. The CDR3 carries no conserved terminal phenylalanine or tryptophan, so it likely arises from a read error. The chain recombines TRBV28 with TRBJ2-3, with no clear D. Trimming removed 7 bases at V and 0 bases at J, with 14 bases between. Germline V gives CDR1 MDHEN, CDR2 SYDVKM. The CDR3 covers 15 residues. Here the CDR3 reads CASNSYRTSTDTQYL. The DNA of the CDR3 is TGTGCCAGCAATTCTTACAGAACTAGCACAGATACGCAGTATCTT.

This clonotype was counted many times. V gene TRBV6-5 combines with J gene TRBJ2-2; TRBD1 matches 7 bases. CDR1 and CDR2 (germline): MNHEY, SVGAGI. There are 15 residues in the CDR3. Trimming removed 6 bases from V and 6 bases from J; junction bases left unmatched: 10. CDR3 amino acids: CASRKGQNFPGELFF. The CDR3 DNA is TGTGCCAGCAGAAAGGGACAGAACTTCCCCGGGGAGCTGTTTTTT.

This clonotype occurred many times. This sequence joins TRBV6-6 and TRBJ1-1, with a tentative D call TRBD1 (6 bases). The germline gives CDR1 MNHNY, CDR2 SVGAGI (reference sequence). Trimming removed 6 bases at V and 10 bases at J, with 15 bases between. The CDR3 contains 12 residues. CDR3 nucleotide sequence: TGTGCCAGCAGCGATGGGGGGGGCAGAGCTTTCTTT. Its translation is CASSDGGGRAFF.

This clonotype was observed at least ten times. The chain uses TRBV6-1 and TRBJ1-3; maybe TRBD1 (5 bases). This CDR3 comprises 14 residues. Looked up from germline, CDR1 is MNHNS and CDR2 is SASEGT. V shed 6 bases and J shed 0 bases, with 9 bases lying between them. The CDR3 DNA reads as TGTGCCAGCAGCACAGGTATCTCTGGAAACACCATATATTTT. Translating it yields CASSTGISGNTIYF.

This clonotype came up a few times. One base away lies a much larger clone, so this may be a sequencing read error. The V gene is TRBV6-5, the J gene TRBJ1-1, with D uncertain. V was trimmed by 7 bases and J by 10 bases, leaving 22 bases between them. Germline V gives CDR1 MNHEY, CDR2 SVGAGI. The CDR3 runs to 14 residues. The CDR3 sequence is CASKLRGVFTPAFF. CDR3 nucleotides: TGTGCCAGCAAACTACGGGGAGTCTTCACCCCAGCTTTCTTT.

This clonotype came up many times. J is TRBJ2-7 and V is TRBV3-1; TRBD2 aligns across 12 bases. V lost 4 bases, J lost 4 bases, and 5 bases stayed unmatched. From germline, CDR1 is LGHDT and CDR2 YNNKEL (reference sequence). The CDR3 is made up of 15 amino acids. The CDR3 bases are TGTGCCAGCAGCCCGGGACTAGCGGGTTTATACGAGCAGTACTTC. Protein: CASSPGLAGLYEQYF.

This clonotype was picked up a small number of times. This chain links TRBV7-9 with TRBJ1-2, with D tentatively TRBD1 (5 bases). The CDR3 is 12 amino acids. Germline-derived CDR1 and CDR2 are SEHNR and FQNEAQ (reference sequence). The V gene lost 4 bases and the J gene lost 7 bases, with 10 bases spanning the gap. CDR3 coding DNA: TGTGCCAGCAGCTCCCAGACAGCTGGCTACACCTTC. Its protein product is CASSSQTAGYTF.